These 14 T cell receptor beta chains were all obtained from the same sample, sequenced in a study of siplizumab effects on memory and regulatory T cells. Assay: immunoSEQ multiplex PCR; the TCRdb copy retains only in-frame clones and omits some. This sample has tens of thousands of clones; 87% occur once, and the top ten carry approximately 1.5%. What was sequenced was Tregs sorted from blood. Source of these receptors: a human donor in good health.

The chain recombines TRBV28 with TRBJ2-1; TRBD2 matches at 8 bases. In germline, CDR1 is MDHEN, CDR2 SYDVKM. V was pared by 6 bases and J by 5 bases, with 15 bases of the junction left unmatched. The CDR3 totals 17 residues. The CDR3, as DNA: TGTGCCAGCAGCCCCCCCGTCGGGGGGGCCGTCCACAATGAGCAGTTCTTC. Residues: CASSPPVGGAVHNEQFF. Based on the CDR3 plus reference TRBV28 and TRBJ2-1, the full variable domain is DVKVTQSSRYLVKRTGEKVFLECVQDMDHENMFWYRQDPGLGLRLIYFSYDVKMKEKGDIPEGYSVSREKKERFSLILESASTNQTSMYLCASSPPVGGAVHNEQFFGPGTRLTVL.

This clone was counted once. The chain combines TRBV9 with TRBJ2-3; tentative D call: TRBD1 (6 bases). Trimming pared 3 bases from V and 1 base from J, leaving 12 bases between. Germline CDR1 is SGDLS and CDR2 is YYNGEE. CDR3 length: 15 residues. The CDR3 DNA is TGTGCCAGCAGCGAGAGAGCAGGGGGCACAGATACGCAGTATTTT. Translated, it gives CASSERAGGTDTQYF.

This clone was seen just once. V and J are TRBV11-2 and TRBJ2-7; TRBD1 might be the D (7 bases). The germline V gene encodes CDR1 SGHAT and CDR2 FQNNGV. V was cut by 5 bases and J by 1 base, with 21 bases left in between. The CDR3 runs to 17 residues. The CDR3 coding sequence is TGTGCCAGCAGCCCAGGGGGACGGGGGCGCGGGTCCTACGAGCAGTACTTC. Translated, it gives CASSPGGRGRGSYEQYF. The full variable domain, completed using reference TRBV11-2 and TRBJ2-7, is EAGVAQSPRYKIIEKRQSVAFWCNPISGHATLYWYQQILGQGPKLLIQFQNNGVVDDSQLPKDRFSAERLKGVDSTLKIQPAKLEDSAVYLCASSPGGRGRGSYEQYFGPGTRLTVT.

The chain employs TRBV11-2 and TRBJ2-2, with TRBD2 as a possible D gene (7 bases). The germline gives CDR1 SGHAT, CDR2 FQNNGV. Trimming left V 3 bases short and J 3 bases short, with 17 bases between. This CDR3 contains 17 residues. The CDR3 DNA reads TGTGCCAGCAGCTTCAGGGGCGGGGGATTATACACCGGGGAGCTGTTTTTT. It specifies CASSFRGGGLYTGELFF.

This chain uses TRBV19 with TRBJ1-5, with 9 nucleotides matching TRBD1. The junction had 17 bases not matched to a gene; V was cut back by 5 bases and J by 0 bases. The germline CDR1 and CDR2 sequences are LNHDA and SQIVND (reference sequence). The CDR3 covers 20 residues. CDR3: CASSGIRPGQGIGSNQPQHF. As DNA, the CDR3 is TGTGCCAGTAGTGGGATCAGACCGGGACAGGGAATAGGTAGCAATCAGCCCCAGCATTTT.

The V gene is TRBV4-1, the J gene TRBJ2-3; D remains ambiguous. This CDR3 region has 14 residues. Germline CDR1 reads MGHRA; CDR2 reads YSYEKL. The germline V and J ends were trimmed by 5 bases and 3 bases, with 12 bases remaining between them. CDR3 DNA sequence: TGCGCCAGCAGCATTCCAGGACGAACAGATACGCAGTATTTT. Protein: CASSIPGRTDTQYF.

This clone appeared a few times. The chain couples TRBV10-3 to TRBJ2-5; TRBD1 is a possible D gene (5 bases). Germline values: CDR1 ENHRY, CDR2 SYGVKD. CDR3 length: 11 amino acids. V lost 2 bases to trimming and J lost 7 bases, with 5 bases between them. The CDR3 nucleotides read TGTGCCATCAGTGAGGGGGCGACCCAGTACTTC. It is translated as CAISEGATQYF.

The chain couples TRBV11-2 to TRBJ1-2; D uncertain. Germline V CDR1 and CDR2: SGHAT, FQNNGV. CDR3 length: 13 residues. V lost 3 bases to trimming and J lost 8 bases, with 13 bases between them. The chain's CDR3 is CASSFRSERGYTF. The CDR3 bases are TGTGCCAGCAGCTTTCGGTCAGAGAGGGGCTACACCTTC.

This clone was picked up one time. The chain employs TRBV28 and TRBJ2-2; 8 bases are shared with TRBD2. The CDR3 is 15 amino acids. Germline lookup yields CDR1 MDHEN and CDR2 SYDVKM. The ends lost 5 bases at V and 7 bases at J; junction bases unmatched: 9. CDR3 in amino acids: CASSPSYREGGELFF. In nucleotides, the CDR3 is TGTGCCAGCAGTCCCTCGTACCGGGAGGGCGGGGAGCTGTTTTTT.

The gene calls are TRBV11-2 and TRBJ1-5; TRBD1 aligns across 9 bases. J lost 7 bases, V lost 5 bases, and 9 bases had no gene match. This CDR3 is built from 15 residues. The germline CDR1 and CDR2 sequences are SGHAT and FQNNGV. The CDR3 reads CASSKQGAFGQPQHF. The CDR3, as DNA: TGTGCCAGCAGCAAACAGGGGGCCTTTGGGCAGCCCCAGCATTTT.

V usage is TRBV18 and J usage is TRBJ2-7; tentatively, D is TRBD1 or TRBD2 (5 bases each). This CDR3 spans 13 amino acids. V was cut by 8 bases and J by 0 bases, with 11 bases left in between. Germline CDR1 is KGHSH and CDR2 is LQKENI. CDR3: CASTRDVSYEQYF. CDR3 nucleotide sequence: TGTGCCAGCACTCGGGACGTCTCCTACGAGCAGTACTTC.

The chain links TRBV7-9 to TRBJ1-2, with D possibly matching TRBD1 (6 bases). Germline V CDR1 and CDR2: SEHNR, FQNEAQ (reference sequence). The V gene lost 2 bases and the J gene lost 1 base, with 17 bases spanning the gap. The CDR3 is made up of 17 amino acids. The CDR3 loop is CASSLHDRWFINYGYTF. CDR3 nucleotides: TGTGCCAGCAGCTTACACGACAGGTGGTTCATTAACTATGGCTACACCTTC.

The chain is built from TRBV5-6 and TRBJ1-5; tentatively, D is TRBD1 (6 bases). CDR3 length: 16 amino acids. CDR1 is SGHDT, CDR2 YYEEEE, per germline. Trimming removed 1 base at V and 3 bases at J, with 14 bases between. CDR3 region: CASSLFVRQDNQPQHF. In DNA, the CDR3 is TGTGCCAGCAGCTTGTTTGTCCGACAGGACAATCAGCCCCAGCATTTT.

J is TRBJ1-6 and V is TRBV6-5; TRBD1 matches at 7 bases. Unmatched junction bases numbered 4, after V lost 7 bases and J lost 1 base. Germline CDR1 reads MNHEY; CDR2 reads SVGAGI. The CDR3 consists of 15 residues. The CDR3 DNA is TGTGCCAGCACCACAGGGGTTTCCTATAATTCACCCCTCCACTTT. This codes for CASTTGVSYNSPLHF.